This TCR beta chain derives from a study of CDR3 diversity in severe acne. Each CDR3 protein gets one entry after TCRdb re-called the PCR reads with MiXCR. The sample records more than 85,000 distinct CDR3 sequences, roughly 49% being singletons. Germline CDR1 and CDR2: SQVTM and ANQGSEA. V shed 3 bases, J shed 0 bases, and the junction held 1 base outside the gene matches. CDR3 length equals 15 residues. Sequencing was carried out using blood. The rearrangement uses TRBV29-1 and TRBJ2-6, with 8 bases matching TRBD1. The source is a male donor with severe acne vulgaris. CDR3 loop: CSVEGQDSGANVLTF. CDR3 coding DNA: TGCAGCGTTGAGGGACAGGACTCTGGGGCCAACGTCCTGACTTTC.